The sequence of this T cell receptor (beta chain) was determined in a study of T cell responses to AZD1222 COVID-19 vaccine. The V and J ends lost 0 bases and 4 bases respectively, with 9 bases between them. This CDR3 is 14 amino acids long. Germline CDR1 LNHDA, CDR2 SQIVND (reference sequence). Study results and limitations: Most donors were white British and more were female, and clonal diversity was possibly underestimated.

In the case of this clone: Its matching antigen is unknown.

Some clones are missing from TCRdb's copy, which holds only in-frame ones; the method was immunoSEQ multiplex PCR. The sample has 190,000 or so clones, approximately 95% seen once; the top ten hold about 1%. Second-dose schedules of about 4 or about 12 weeks were combined. V usage is TRBV19 and J usage is TRBJ1-1, with a weak D call TRBD1 (5 bases). Source: peripheral blood, taken 28 days after the second AZD1222 dose. This clonotype was sampled from an adult who received the AZD1222 COVID-19 vaccine. DNA of the CDR3: TGTGCCAGTAGTATAGAGCCCAGGGCCACTGAAGCTTTCTTT. It is translated as CASSIEPRATEAFF.